One sample yielded the 10 T cell receptor beta chains listed below, sequenced in a study of CXCR3-negative and CXCR3-positive naive CD8 T cells. Broader study findings: Greater hydrophobicity was found in TRB CDR3s of CXCR3-positive naive cells than of CXCR3-negative naive cells.

Their specific antigens are unknown. In preparing the TRB cDNA libraries, 5' RACE with UMI labels was used. With the 5' RACE reads reprocessed, TCRdb shows one record per CDR3 protein and no DNA. The repertoire table contains under 150,000 distinct CDR3 sequences. Input material: naive CXCR3+ CD8+ T cells from blood. The subset denotes: CD45RO-CCR7+CD27+CD95- naive CD8+ T cells expressing CXCR3 (TNR3+). The receptor set was obtained from a human donor in good health. Some clones in this sample may be carry-over from other donors' samples.

The chain joins TRBV4-3 to TRBJ1-4. The CDR3 runs 17 residues. Looked up from germline, CDR1 is LGHNA and CDR2 is YSLEER. The chain's CDR3 is CASSQLSHTTTNEKLFF.

The rearrangement links TRBV12-3 or TRBV12-4 to TRBJ2-3; the TCRdb call, TRBD2, lacks DNA for checking. The CDR3 is made up of 16 amino acids. Here the CDR3 reads CASSPGLYTSTDTQYF.

This chain joins TRBV4-2 and TRBJ2-7; TCRdb's assignment of TRBD1 cannot be checked, as there is no DNA. The CDR3 has 14 residues. CDR1 is LGHNA and CDR2 is YNFKEQ in the germline V gene. Here the CDR3 reads CASSPPNQGYEQYF.

V usage is TRBV29-1 and J usage is TRBJ2-2. CDR1 and CDR2 from the germline V gene are SQVTM and ANQGSEA. This CDR3 comprises 13 residues. This CDR3 reads CSGTSDQTGELFF.

The chain recombines TRBV10-2 with TRBJ2-7. Germline V gene data show CDR1 as WSHSY and CDR2 as SAAADI. The CDR3 consists of 12 residues. The CDR3 protein is CASSGILPEQYF.

This chain joins TRBV13 and TRBJ1-6; TCRdb selects TRBD1, and the lack of DNA leaves this call unchecked. Germline CDR1 reads PRHDT; CDR2 reads FYEKMQ (reference sequence). This CDR3 is built from 14 residues. The CDR3 region is CASSARQNNSPLHF.

The chain joins TRBV15 to TRBJ1-5. The CDR3 covers 13 residues. CDR1 is LNHNV and CDR2 is YYDKDF in the germline V gene (reference sequence). The CDR3 protein is CATSIVSNQPQHF. The full variable domain, completed using reference TRBV15 and TRBJ1-5, is DAMVIQNPRYQVTQFGKPVTLSCSQTLNHNVMYWYQQKSSQAPKLLFHYYDKDFNNEADTPDNFQSRRPNTSFCFLDIRSPGLGDTAMYLCATSIVSNQPQHFGDGTRLSIL.

The chain combines TRBV4-3 with TRBJ1-6. Germline-derived CDR1 and CDR2 are LGHNA and YSLEER. The CDR3 loop spans 15 amino acids. CDR3 amino acids: CASSHSWGGNSPLHF.

The rearrangement joins TRBV15 to TRBJ2-6. The CDR3 has 15 amino acids. Germline CDR1 is LNHNV and CDR2 is YYDKDF (reference sequence). The CDR3 sequence is CATSRDGSGANVLTF. Supplemented by reference TRBV15 and TRBJ2-6, the full variable domain reads DAMVIQNPRYQVTQFGKPVTLSCSQTLNHNVMYWYQQKSSQAPKLLFHYYDKDFNNEADTPDNFQSRRPNTSFCFLDIRSPGLGDTAMYLCATSRDGSGANVLTFGAGSRLTVL.

The rearrangement links TRBV29-1 to TRBJ2-7; TCRdb indicates TRBD1, and absent DNA this call remains unverified. Germline V gene sequence: CDR1 SQVTM, CDR2 ANQGSEA. The CDR3 has 13 residues. The CDR3: CSAGQGPNYEQYF.